This T cell receptor beta chain was captured in a study of post-analysis software for immune sequencing data. CDR3 length equals 16 residues. Germline trimming cut 4 bases from V and 7 bases from J; bases unmatched to any gene: 15. CDR1 is MNHEY and CDR2 is SMNVEV in the germline V gene (reference sequence). General study results and limits: A few TRBV segments (TRBV5-6, TRBV5-1 and TRBV20-1 among them) occurred more frequently in patients than in controls. For normalized Chao1 diversity, multiple sclerosis patients scored significantly lower than controls did.

Unique molecular identifiers were present in the TCR beta cDNA libraries. T cells numbering roughly 1 to 10 million yielded 450,000 to 500,000 cDNA molecules. TCRdb called the PCR reads again in MiXCR, with one record for every CDR3 protein. The repertoire holds hundreds of thousands of distinct CDR3 sequences, with roughly 27% as singletons. In this sample, this clonotype turned up a few times. Antigen unknown. The gene calls are TRBV27 and TRBJ2-5; 7 bases align to TRBD2. The receptor was derived from a girl aged 10-17 years with multiple sclerosis. Source material: blood. The CDR3 region has the DNA TGTGCCAGCAGTTCACTCGGGGGGACTGGTCGCGTGACCCAGTACTTC. Residues: CASSSLGGTGRVTQYF.